This passage covers 4 T cell receptor beta chains from one sample sequenced in a study of T cells in Graves' hyperthyroidism and ophthalmopathy. TCR beta CDR3 sequences were amplified from RNA transcripts. An initial round of RT-PCR targeting the TCR CDR3 relied on the HTBI primer set. TCRdb reprocessed the multiplex PCR reads with MiXCR, giving one entry per CDR3 protein. The sample has fewer than 350,000 distinct CDR3 sequences, around a sixth seen once; the top ten hold 45% to 50%. Input material: blood. The receptors come from a woman aged 50 to 60 with Graves' hyperthyroidism.

This clonotype has only a few counts. The chain has TRBV4-1 and TRBJ2-1; the D gene could be TRBD1 or TRBD2 (5 bases each). The CDR3 is made up of 15 amino acids. CDR1 is MGHRA and CDR2 is YSYEKL in the germline V gene. V lost 1 base, J lost 5 bases, and 12 bases lay in between. The DNA of the CDR3 is TGCGCCAGCAGCCAAGTAGGGGTGAGGGACAATGAGCAGTTCTTC. This sequence encodes CASSQVGVRDNEQFF.

This clonotype was detected many times. J is TRBJ1-4 and V is TRBV10-3; D ambiguous. Per germline, CDR1 ENHRY and CDR2 SYGVKD. Trimming cost V 6 bases and J 5 bases, with 13 bases left between them. This CDR3 spans 14 amino acids. Written as DNA, the CDR3 is TGTGCCATCAGCCCCTCAGAAAGAAATGAAAAACTGTTTTTT. It specifies CAISPSERNEKLFF.

As for this clonotype: Given a much more abundant clone one base away, this may be a read error. The chain joins TRBV28 to TRBJ2-7, with D maybe TRBD2 (7 bases). This CDR3 region has 14 residues. The germline V gene has CDR1 MDHEN and CDR2 SYDVKM. V was cut by 5 bases and J by 5 bases, with 16 bases left in between. CDR3 coding DNA: TGTGCCAGCAGTCGACGGGGGGCAGCGGACGAGCAGTACTTC. It translates to CASSRRGAADEQYF.

This clonotype was seen only a few times. CDR3 bases: TGTGCCATCAGTGTGGCAGGGACTGGGAACACTGAAGCTTTCTTT. Encoded protein: CAISVAGTGNTEAFF. This rearrangement joins TRBV11-1 to TRBJ1-1; a possible D gene is TRBD1 (5 bases). This CDR3 has 15 amino acids. Per the germline V gene, CDR1 is SGHAT and CDR2 is FQDESV (reference sequence). Trimming cost V 10 bases and J 1 base, with 19 bases left between them.